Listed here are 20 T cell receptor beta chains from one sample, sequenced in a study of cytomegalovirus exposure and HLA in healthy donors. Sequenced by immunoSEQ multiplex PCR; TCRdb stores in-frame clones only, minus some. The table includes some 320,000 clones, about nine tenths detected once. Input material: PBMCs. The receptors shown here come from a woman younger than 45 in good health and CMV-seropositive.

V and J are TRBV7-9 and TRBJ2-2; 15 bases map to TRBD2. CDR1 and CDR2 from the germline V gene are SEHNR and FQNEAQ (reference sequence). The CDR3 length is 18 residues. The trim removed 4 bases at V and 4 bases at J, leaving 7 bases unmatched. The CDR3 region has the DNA TGTGCCAGCAGCTCGGCCGCGGGACTAGCGGGGGGCACCGGGGAGCTGTTTTTT. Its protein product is CASSSAAGLAGGTGELFF.

CDR3 DNA: TGTGCCAGCTCTCGGACAGGCCGGGTTGAGCAGTTCTTC. Protein sequence: CASSRTGRVEQFF. The chain joins TRBV18 to TRBJ2-1, with 7 nucleotides matching TRBD1. Trimming took 6 bases from V and 9 from J; bases not matched to a gene: 8. There are 13 residues in the CDR3. Germline V CDR1 and CDR2: KGHSH, LQKENI.

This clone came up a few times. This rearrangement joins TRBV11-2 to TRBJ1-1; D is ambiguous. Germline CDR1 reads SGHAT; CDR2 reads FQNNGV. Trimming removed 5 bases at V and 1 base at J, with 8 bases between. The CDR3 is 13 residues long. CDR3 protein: CASSPAPNTEAFF. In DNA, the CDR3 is TGTGCCAGCAGCCCCGCCCCGAACACTGAAGCTTTCTTT.

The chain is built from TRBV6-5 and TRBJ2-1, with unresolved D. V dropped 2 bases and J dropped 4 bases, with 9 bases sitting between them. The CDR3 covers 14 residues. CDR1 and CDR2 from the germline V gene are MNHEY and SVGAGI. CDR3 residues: CASSYATSYNEQFF. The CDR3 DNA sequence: TGTGCCAGCAGTTACGCGACCAGTTACAATGAGCAGTTCTTC.

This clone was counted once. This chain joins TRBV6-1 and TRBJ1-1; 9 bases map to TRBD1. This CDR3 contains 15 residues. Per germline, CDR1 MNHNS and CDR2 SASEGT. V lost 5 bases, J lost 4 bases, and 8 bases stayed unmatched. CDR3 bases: TGTGCCAGCAGTAAAGAACAGGGGGCGCCCACTGAAGCTTTCTTT. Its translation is CASSKEQGAPTEAFF.

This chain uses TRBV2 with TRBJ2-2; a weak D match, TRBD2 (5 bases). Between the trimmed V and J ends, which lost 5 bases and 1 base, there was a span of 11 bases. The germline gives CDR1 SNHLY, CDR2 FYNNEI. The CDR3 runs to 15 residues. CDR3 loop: CASSRGSGNTGELFF. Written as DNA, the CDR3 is TGTGCCAGCAGTCGAGGGAGTGGGAACACCGGGGAGCTGTTTTTT.

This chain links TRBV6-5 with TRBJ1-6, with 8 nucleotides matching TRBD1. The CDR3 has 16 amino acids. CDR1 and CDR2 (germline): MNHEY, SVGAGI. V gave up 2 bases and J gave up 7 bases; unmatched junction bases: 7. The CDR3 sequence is CASSYTDRVMNSPLHF. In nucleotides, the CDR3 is TGTGCCAGCAGTTACACGGACAGGGTTATGAATTCACCCCTCCACTTT.

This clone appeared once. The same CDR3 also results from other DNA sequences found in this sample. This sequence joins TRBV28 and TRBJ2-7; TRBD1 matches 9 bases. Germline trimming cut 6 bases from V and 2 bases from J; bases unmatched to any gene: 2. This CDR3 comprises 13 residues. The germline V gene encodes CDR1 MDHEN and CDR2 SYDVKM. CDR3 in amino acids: CASSRQGAYEQYF. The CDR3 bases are TGTGCCAGCAGCCGACAGGGGGCCTACGAGCAGTACTTC.

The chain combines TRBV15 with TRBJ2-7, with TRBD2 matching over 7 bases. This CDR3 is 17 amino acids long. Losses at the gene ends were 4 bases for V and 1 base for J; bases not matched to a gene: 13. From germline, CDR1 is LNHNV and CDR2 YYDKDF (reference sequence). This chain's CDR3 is CATSTVRGEGVSYEQYF. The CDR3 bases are TGTGCCACCAGCACAGTCCGGGGGGAGGGCGTATCCTACGAGCAGTACTTC.

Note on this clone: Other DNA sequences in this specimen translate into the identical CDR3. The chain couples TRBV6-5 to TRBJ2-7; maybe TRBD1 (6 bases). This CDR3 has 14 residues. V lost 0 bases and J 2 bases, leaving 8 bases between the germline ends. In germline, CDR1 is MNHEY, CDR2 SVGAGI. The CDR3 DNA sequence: TGTGCCAGCAGTTACTCTGCAGGGGCCTACGAGCAGTACTTC. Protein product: CASSYSAGAYEQYF.

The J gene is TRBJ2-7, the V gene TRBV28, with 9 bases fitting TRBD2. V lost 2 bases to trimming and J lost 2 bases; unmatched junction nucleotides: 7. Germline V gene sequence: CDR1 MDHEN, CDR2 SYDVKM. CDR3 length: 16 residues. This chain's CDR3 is CASSLRREGLAYEQYF. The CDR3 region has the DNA TGTGCCAGCAGTTTACGGCGGGAGGGGTTGGCCTACGAGCAGTACTTC.

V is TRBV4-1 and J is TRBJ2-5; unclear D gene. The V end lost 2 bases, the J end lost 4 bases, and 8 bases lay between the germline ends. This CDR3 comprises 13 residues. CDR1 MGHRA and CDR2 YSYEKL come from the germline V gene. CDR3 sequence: CASSQFASETQYF. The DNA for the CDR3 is TGCGCCAGCAGCCAATTTGCGTCAGAGACCCAGTACTTC.

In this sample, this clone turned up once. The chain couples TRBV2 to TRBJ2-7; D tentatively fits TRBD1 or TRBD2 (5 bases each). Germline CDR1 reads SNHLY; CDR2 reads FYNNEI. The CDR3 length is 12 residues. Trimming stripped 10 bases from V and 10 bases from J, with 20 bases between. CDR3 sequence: CATSGSLGVQYF. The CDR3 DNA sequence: TGTGCCACCTCGGGGAGCCTGGGGGTTCAGTACTTC.

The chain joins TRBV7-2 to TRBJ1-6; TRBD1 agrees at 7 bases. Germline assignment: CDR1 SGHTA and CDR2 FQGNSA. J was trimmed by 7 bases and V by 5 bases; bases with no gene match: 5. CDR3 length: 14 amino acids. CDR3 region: CASSPQGGNSPLHF. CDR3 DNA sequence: TGTGCCAGCAGCCCCCAGGGGGGAAATTCACCCCTCCACTTT. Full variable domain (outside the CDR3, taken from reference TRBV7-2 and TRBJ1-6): GAGVSQSPSNKVTEKGKDVELRCDPISGHTALYWYRQSLGQGLEFLIYFQGNSAPDKSGLPSDRFSAERTGGSVSTLTIQRTQQEDSAVYLCASSPQGGNSPLHFGNGTRLTVT.

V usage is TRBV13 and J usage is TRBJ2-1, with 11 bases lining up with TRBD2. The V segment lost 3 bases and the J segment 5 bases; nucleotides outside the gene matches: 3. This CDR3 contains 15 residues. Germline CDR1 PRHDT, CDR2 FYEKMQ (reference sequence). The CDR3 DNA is TGTGCCAGCAGCTTGGGACTAGCGGACCACAATGAGCAGTTCTTC. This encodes CASSLGLADHNEQFF.

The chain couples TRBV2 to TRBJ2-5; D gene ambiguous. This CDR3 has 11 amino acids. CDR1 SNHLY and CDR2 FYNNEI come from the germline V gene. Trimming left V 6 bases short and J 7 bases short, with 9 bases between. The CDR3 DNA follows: TGTGCCAGCAGGGGAACCGGGACCCAGTACTTC. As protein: CASRGTGTQYF.

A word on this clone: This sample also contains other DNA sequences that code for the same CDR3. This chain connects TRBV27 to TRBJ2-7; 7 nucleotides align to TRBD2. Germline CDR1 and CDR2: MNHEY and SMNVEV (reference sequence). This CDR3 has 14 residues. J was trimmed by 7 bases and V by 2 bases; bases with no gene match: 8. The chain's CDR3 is CASSLVAGVYEQYF. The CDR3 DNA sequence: TGTGCCAGCAGTTTAGTCGCGGGAGTGTATGAGCAGTACTTC.

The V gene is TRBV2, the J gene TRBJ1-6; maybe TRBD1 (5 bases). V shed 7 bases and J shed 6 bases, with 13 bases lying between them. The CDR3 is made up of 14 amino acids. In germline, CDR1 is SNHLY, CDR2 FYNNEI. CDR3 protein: CASMREQVNSPLHF. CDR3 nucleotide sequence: TGTGCCAGCATGAGGGAACAGGTTAATTCACCCCTCCACTTT. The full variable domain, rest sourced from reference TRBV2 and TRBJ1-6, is EPEVTQTPSHQVTQMGQEVILRCVPISNHLYFYWYRQILGQKVEFLVSFYNNEISEKSEIFDDQFSVERPDGSNFTLKIRSTKLEDSAMYFCASMREQVNSPLHFGNGTRLTVT.

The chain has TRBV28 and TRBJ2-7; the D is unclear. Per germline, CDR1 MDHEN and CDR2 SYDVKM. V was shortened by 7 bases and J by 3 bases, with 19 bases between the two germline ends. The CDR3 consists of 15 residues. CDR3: CASMRPGSPIYEQYF. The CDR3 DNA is TGTGCCAGCATGAGGCCCGGTAGTCCAATCTACGAGCAGTACTTC.

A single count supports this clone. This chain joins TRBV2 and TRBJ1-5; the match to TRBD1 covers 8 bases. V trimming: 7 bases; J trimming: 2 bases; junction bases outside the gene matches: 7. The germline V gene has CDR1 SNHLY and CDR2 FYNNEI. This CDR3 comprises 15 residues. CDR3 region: CASTRGRGRNQPQHF. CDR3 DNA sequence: TGTGCCAGCACCAGAGGCAGGGGGCGCAATCAGCCCCAGCATTTT.